This T cell receptor beta chain was sequenced for a study of control samples from healthy donors and cancer patients. Generated by immunoSEQ multiplex PCR, the TCRdb table keeps only in-frame clones and is missing some. The data contain around 50,000 clones, approximately 86% of them singletons. Trimming removed 0 bases from V and 5 bases from J, with 13 bases in between. This CDR3 region has 15 residues. Germline loops: CDR1 WSHSY, CDR2 SAAADI. The specimen was PBMCs. This clonotype was obtained from a woman in her fifties or sixties with lung cancer. The chain joins TRBV10-2 to TRBJ1-2; D gene uncertain. Written as DNA, the CDR3 is TGCGCCAGCAGTGAGTCGGGAACAGTCGGATATGGCTACACCTTC. Translated: CASSESGTVGYGYTF.